This is a list of T cell receptor beta chains from one sample in a study of Ad26.COV2.S vaccination and SARS-CoV-2 variants. Measured with immunoSEQ multiplex PCR; TCRdb has only the in-frame clones, and not every one. The table includes about 350,000 clones, more than 75% detected once. The source material was peripheral blood, sampled in a trial of Ad26.COV2.S vaccine versus placebo. These receptors were collected from a person aged 18-65 years who received the Ad26.COV2.S COVID-19 vaccine or a placebo. CDR3s include the opening cysteine and the closing phenylalanine or tryptophan. The D gene is left open where the match is weak. Not all rows give a size; the values are once, few, many and, for expanded clones, a class.

v_call: TRBV29-1
clone_size: .
j_call: TRBJ2-3
d_call: .
cdr3_nt: TGCAGCGTTGAGATACCGGACCGAACCCCAACGCAGTATTTT
cdr3_aa: CSVEIPDRTPTQYF

v_call: TRBV5-1
clone_size: .
j_call: TRBJ2-1
d_call: TRBD2
cdr3_nt: TGCGCCAGCAGCGAGGGACTAGGTGACGAGCAGTTCTTC
cdr3_aa: CASSEGLGDEQFF

v_call: TRBV11-2
clone_size: .
j_call: TRBJ1-6
d_call: .
cdr3_nt: TGTGCCAGCACCCGTAGCGGTCAGGAGAATTCACCCCTCCACTTT
cdr3_aa: CASTRSGQENSPLHF

v_call: TRBV5-6
clone_size: .
j_call: TRBJ2-2
d_call: .
cdr3_nt: TGTGCCAGCAGCTACACGCCCGGGACTCGATTCGCCGGGGAGCTGTTTTTT
cdr3_aa: CASSYTPGTRFAGELFF

v_call: TRBV10-3
clone_size: .
j_call: TRBJ2-3
d_call: TRBD2
cdr3_nt: TGTGCCATCAGTGAGTCGTCGGGACTAGACTCAGATACGCAGTATTTT
cdr3_aa: CAISESSGLDSDTQYF

v_call: TRBV27
clone_size: .
j_call: TRBJ2-7
d_call: TRBD2
cdr3_nt: TGTGCCAGCACCACACTAGCGGGGGGCCCGAGCTCCTACGAGCAGTACTTC
cdr3_aa: CASTTLAGGPSSYEQYF

v_call: TRBV29-1
clone_size: .
j_call: TRBJ2-2
d_call: .
cdr3_nt: TGCAGCGTTGAGTTTTCGCCAGGGGAGCTGTTTTTT
cdr3_aa: CSVEFSPGELFF

v_call: TRBV18
clone_size: .
j_call: TRBJ2-7
d_call: .
cdr3_nt: TGTGCCAGCTCACCACGCCCGTCAGACGAGCAGTACTTC
cdr3_aa: CASSPRPSDEQYF

v_call: TRBV6-5
clone_size: .
j_call: TRBJ1-5
d_call: .
cdr3_nt: TGTGCCAGCAGGGGACGGCGCAATCAGCCCCAGCATTTT
cdr3_aa: CASRGRRNQPQHF

v_call: TRBV6-5
clone_size: .
j_call: TRBJ2-2
d_call: .
cdr3_nt: TGTGCCAGCAGTCGGGAGTTATCCCCGACCGGGGAGCTGTTTTTT
cdr3_aa: CASSRELSPTGELFF

v_call: TRBV30
clone_size: .
j_call: TRBJ2-4
d_call: .
cdr3_nt: TGTGCCTGGAGTGTAGGGCCCCAGAACATTCAGTACTTC
cdr3_aa: CAWSVGPQNIQYF

v_call: TRBV30
clone_size: few
j_call: TRBJ1-5
d_call: TRBD1
cdr3_nt: TGTGCCTGGACCCGGGACAGGGAAGTTCAGCCCCAGCATTTT
cdr3_aa: CAWTRDREVQPQHF

v_call: TRBV6-2/TRBV6-3
clone_size: .
j_call: TRBJ1-4
d_call: .
cdr3_nt: TGTGCCAGCAGTTCGATCTATGAAAAACTGTTTTTT
cdr3_aa: CASSSIYEKLFF

v_call: TRBV4-3
clone_size: .
j_call: TRBJ1-1
d_call: .
cdr3_nt: TGCGCCAGCAGCCAAAGTTCAGGGGTTGGCACTGAAGCTTTCTTT
cdr3_aa: CASSQSSGVGTEAFF

v_call: TRBV3-1/TRBV3-2
clone_size: .
j_call: TRBJ2-1
d_call: .
cdr3_nt: TGTGCCAGCAGCCGCCTACAGGATCTCTCTGAGCAGTTCTTC
cdr3_aa: CASSRLQDLSEQFF

v_call: TRBV7-6
clone_size: .
j_call: TRBJ2-7
d_call: TRBD1
cdr3_nt: TGTGCCAGCAGCGCCCGGGCCTCGGGACAGATCTACGAGCAGTACTTC
cdr3_aa: CASSARASGQIYEQYF

v_call: TRBV3-1/TRBV3-2
clone_size: .
j_call: TRBJ2-1
d_call: .
cdr3_nt: TGTGCCAGCAGCCCAAGACCCCGGGATGAGCAGTTCTTC
cdr3_aa: CASSPRPRDEQFF

v_call: TRBV5-4
clone_size: .
j_call: TRBJ1-1
d_call: TRBD1
cdr3_nt: TGTGCCAGCAGCTTTAAGGGACAGGGGAACACTGAAGCTTTCTTT
cdr3_aa: CASSFKGQGNTEAFF

v_call: TRBV5-8
clone_size: .
j_call: TRBJ2-7
d_call: TRBD2
cdr3_nt: TGTGCCAGCAGCCCGCACGGGGGGACCTCCTACGAGCAGTACTTC
cdr3_aa: CASSPHGGTSYEQYF

v_call: TRBV30
clone_size: .
j_call: TRBJ1-2
d_call: .
cdr3_nt: TGTGCCTGGAGTACAGACTTGGCCGGCTACACCTTC
cdr3_aa: CAWSTDLAGYTF

v_call: TRBV23-1
clone_size: .
j_call: TRBJ2-7
d_call: TRBD1
cdr3_nt: TGCGCCAGCAGTCACGGGGGACAGGCCTCCTACGAGCAGTACTTC
cdr3_aa: CASSHGGQASYEQYF

v_call: TRBV5-6
clone_size: .
j_call: TRBJ1-2
d_call: .
cdr3_nt: TGTGCCAGCAGCTTGACAGTCTATGGCTACACCTTC
cdr3_aa: CASSLTVYGYTF

v_call: TRBV5-1
clone_size: .
j_call: TRBJ2-3
d_call: .
cdr3_nt: TGCGCCAGCAGCCGCAGGGGGGAAGGCACAGATACGCAGTATTTT
cdr3_aa: CASSRRGEGTDTQYF

v_call: TRBV5-4
clone_size: .
j_call: TRBJ1-1
d_call: .
cdr3_nt: TGTGCCAGCAGCACCCCTCAGGGGTACAACACTGAAGCTTTCTTT
cdr3_aa: CASSTPQGYNTEAFF

v_call: TRBV3-1/TRBV3-2
clone_size: .
j_call: TRBJ2-7
d_call: .
cdr3_nt: TGTGCCAGCAGCCAGCGAAGTCCCGAAGGAGAGCAGTACTTC
cdr3_aa: CASSQRSPEGEQYF

v_call: TRBV13
clone_size: .
j_call: TRBJ2-1
d_call: .
cdr3_nt: TGTGCCAGCAGCCCCGGGGGCGGGAGTTACAATGAGCAGTTCTTC
cdr3_aa: CASSPGGGSYNEQFF